This paragraph covers one TCR beta chain sequence. The specificity of this receptor is unknown. Base qualities are not provided; no much larger clone lies one nucleotide away. The CDR3 holds 17 amino acids from the cysteine to the phenylalanine. This entry keeps only the CDR3 DNA: 51 bases, framed from base 1. Trimming costs V 0 bases and J 0 bases, and their ends lie 15 bases apart. CDR1 and CDR2, per the germline V gene, are SGHDT and YYEEEE. Naive T cells were sorted as CD45RA+ and memory T cells as CD45RO+ CD4+ or CD8+ cells by FACS. T cells for TCR sequencing came from a couple of healthy control subjects. For the mixed lymphocyte reactions, sorted T cell subsets left unstimulated acted as baseline controls. Genomic DNA was extracted with the Qiagen DNeasy Blood & Tissue Kit. Multiplexed two-step PCR with Vbeta-specific forward primers and Jbeta-specific reverse primers was used to amplify TCRbeta CDR3 regions. Through the immunoSEQ service, TCRbeta libraries were sequenced on an Illumina instrument. Processing in the source paper ran as follows. IMGT annotation was used to assign V, D and J genes, and synthetic CDR3 analogues were used to correct the counts for multiplex PCR bias. In the immunoSEQ Analyzer, repertoire clonality was calculated as one minus normalized Shannon entropy. Whether a clone counted as expanded was decided by Fisher's exact test with Benjamini-Hochberg false discovery rate control and a two-tailed cutoff of P<0.01. Here the immuneACCESS table is served through TCRdb, limited to in-frame sequences with V and J called. Missing clones are a known gap in these copies; in checked studies unresolved V genes cover under half, and the rest lacks a known reason. Clone size and the V and J calls come from that table; the DNA yielded D and trimming. This sample has over 25,000 clones in its table, and roughly 80% of those were observed once. Less than 0.11% of the sample goes to the ten largest clones.

The sample comes from a study of regulatory dendritic cells for organ transplantation (dated 2017 in TCRdb). Study-wide context: Before and after allostimulation with regulatory or mature dendritic cells, TCRbeta repertoires were sequenced from sorted naive and memory CD4+ and CD8+ T cells. Overall study results and their limits: In both subjects, allostimulation led to expansion of memory CD8+ clones, although regulatory dendritic cells appeared to cause more limited expansion than mature dendritic cells did. The repertoires of naive CD4+ and CD8+ T cells were highly diverse, while memory cell repertoires were less diverse, with memory CD8+ cells being the most oligoclonal. Only a couple of subjects were sequenced, and the authors noted considerable between-individual heterogeneity in the alloreactive memory CD8+ T cell pool. Of the resting subsets, the one holding the most alloreactive TCR clonotypes was memory CD8+ T cells.

This receptor was taken from a human donor in good health. Here the chain combines TRBV5-6 and TRBJ1-1; the D gene is perhaps TRBD1, from 6 matching bases. The sequenced sample consisted of naive CD4+ T cells from blood. The cell subset or site label of this sample denotes: CD45RA+ naive T cells. The CDR3 protein sequence reads: CASSLAKGGLVNTEAFF. The DNA sequence is TGTGCCAGCAGCTTGGCCAAGGGGGGGTTGGTGAACACTGAAGCTTTCTTT.